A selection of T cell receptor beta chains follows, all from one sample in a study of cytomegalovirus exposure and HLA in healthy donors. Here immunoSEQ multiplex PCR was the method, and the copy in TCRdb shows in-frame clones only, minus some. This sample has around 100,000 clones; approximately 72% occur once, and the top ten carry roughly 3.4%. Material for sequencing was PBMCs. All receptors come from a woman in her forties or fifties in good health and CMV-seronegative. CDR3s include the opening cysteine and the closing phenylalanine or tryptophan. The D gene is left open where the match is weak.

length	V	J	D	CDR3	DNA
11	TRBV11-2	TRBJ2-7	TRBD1	CAEGQGYEQYF	TGTGCCGAGGGACAGGGCTACGAGCAGTACTTC
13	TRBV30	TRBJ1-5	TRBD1	CAWSQGGNQPQHF	TGTGCCTGGAGCCAGGGGGGCAATCAGCCCCAGCATTTT
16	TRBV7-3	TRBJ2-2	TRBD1	CASSPRTGPNTGELFF	TGTGCCAGCAGCCCCCGGACAGGTCCGAACACCGGGGAGCTGTTTTTT
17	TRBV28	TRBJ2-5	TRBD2	CASSLQAGWADPKTQYF	TGTGCCAGCAGTTTGCAAGCGGGATGGGCGGACCCCAAGACCCAGTACTTC
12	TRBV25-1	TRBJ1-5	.	CASLQGGQPQHF	TGTGCCAGCTTGCAGGGTGGTCAGCCCCAGCATTTT
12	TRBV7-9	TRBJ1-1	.	CASSLAETEAFF	TGTGCCAGCAGCTTAGCGGAGACTGAAGCTTTCTTT
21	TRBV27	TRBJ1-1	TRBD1	CASTLQGRITFRGEAQSRAFF	TGTGCCAGCACGCTACAGGGGAGGATTACTTTCAGAGGGGAGGCCCAAAGTCGGGCTTTCTTT
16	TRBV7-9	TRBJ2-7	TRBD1	CASSPRTGRSSYEQYF	TGTGCCAGCAGCCCGCGGACAGGGAGGAGCTCCTACGAGCAGTACTTC
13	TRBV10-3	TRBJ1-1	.	CAISEGGDTEAFF	TGTGCCATCAGTGAAGGCGGTGACACTGAAGCTTTCTTT
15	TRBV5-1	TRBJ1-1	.	CASSLTGSINTEAFF	TGCGCCAGCAGCTTGACAGGGTCGATTAACACTGAAGCTTTCTTT
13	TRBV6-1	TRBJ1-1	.	CASSEREGTEAFF	TGTGCCAGCAGTGAGCGGGAAGGGACTGAAGCTTTCTTT
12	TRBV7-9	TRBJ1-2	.	CSSSPGSLGYTF	TGTTCCAGCAGCCCGGGGAGTTTGGGCTACACCTTC
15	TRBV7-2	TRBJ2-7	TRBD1	CASSFDRGSSYEQYF	TGTGCCAGCAGCTTCGACAGGGGGAGCTCCTACGAGCAGTACTTC
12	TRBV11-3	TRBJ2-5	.	CASSLNGETQYF	TGTGCCAGCAGCTTGAACGGAGAGACCCAGTACTTC
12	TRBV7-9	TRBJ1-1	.	CSSSFSGKEAFF	TGTTCCAGCAGCTTTTCCGGTAAAGAAGCTTTCTTT
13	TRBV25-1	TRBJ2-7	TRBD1	CASSSWTGPEQYF	TGTGCCAGCAGTTCATGGACAGGGCCTGAGCAGTACTTC
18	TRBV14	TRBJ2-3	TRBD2	CASSHVGLAGTSTDTQYF	TGTGCCAGCAGCCATGTGGGACTAGCGGGGACTAGCACAGATACGCAGTATTTT
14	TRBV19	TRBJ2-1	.	CASTGVGLYNEQFF	TGTGCCAGTACGGGAGTTGGACTATACAATGAGCAGTTCTTC